Listed here are 10 T cell receptor beta chains from one sample, sequenced in a study of blood T cells in healthy people across ages. Alongside a J-beta primer mix, a sample-barcoded 5' primer served in a second PCR lasting 7 to 11 cycles. TCRdb re-called the 5' RACE reads through MiXCR, storing one row per CDR3 protein. The data contain 1,500,000 or so distinct CDR3 sequences, about 42% of them seen just once; the ten biggest clones take up 4%. The specimen sequenced was blood. The source of these receptors is a woman between 18 and 29 years old in good health.

The V gene is TRBV4-3, the J gene TRBJ2-3, with D perhaps being TRBD1 or TRBD2 (5 bases each). This CDR3 is built from 18 residues. Deletions cut 3 bases from V and 4 bases from J, with 23 bases between. Germline V gene lookup returns CDR1 LGHNA and CDR2 YSLEER. The chain's CDR3 is CASSHLRDPALVSDTQYF. The DNA for the CDR3 is TGCGCCAGCAGCCACCTCCGGGACCCCGCTTTGGTGTCAGATACGCAGTATTTT.

This clonotype was detected a few times. The chain has TRBV7-2 and TRBJ1-4, with 7 bases identical to TRBD1. Germline loops: CDR1 SGHTA, CDR2 FQGNSA. V dropped 5 bases and J dropped 7; count of bases not matched to a gene: 7. The CDR3 spans 14 residues. The CDR3 protein is CASSPSRDSEKLFF. CDR3 DNA sequence: TGTGCCAGCAGCCCGTCCCGGGACAGTGAAAAACTGTTTTTT. The full variable domain, in which reference TRBV7-2 and TRBJ1-4 provide the parts outside the CDR3, is GAGVSQSPSNKVTEKGKDVELRCDPISGHTALYWYRQSLGQGLEFLIYFQGNSAPDKSGLPSDRFSAERTGGSVSTLTIQRTQQEDSAVYLCASSPSRDSEKLFFGSGTQLSVL.

J is TRBJ2-1 and V is TRBV29-1; D perhaps matches TRBD2 (5 bases). The CDR3 has 15 residues. Trimming pared 3 bases from V and 7 bases from J, leaving 19 bases between. Germline-derived CDR1 and CDR2 are SQVTM and ANQGSEA. The CDR3 region is CSVDKEGFRRNEQFF. CDR3 DNA: TGCAGCGTTGATAAAGAAGGATTCCGGAGGAATGAGCAGTTCTTC.

This clonotype appeared a few times. The chain recombines TRBV27 with TRBJ2-1, with 8 bases lining up with TRBD1. This CDR3 comprises 15 residues. Germline CDR1 and CDR2: MNHEY and SMNVEV (reference sequence). V shed 6 bases and J 3 bases; nucleotides not matched to a gene: 7. CDR3 DNA: TGTGCCAGCAGCTGGGGGACAGGACTCTACAATGAGCAGTTCTTC. Residues: CASSWGTGLYNEQFF.

The rearrangement joins TRBV7-3 to TRBJ2-1; TRBD2 matches 16 bases. The germline V gene encodes CDR1 SGHTA and CDR2 FQGTGA. The CDR3 length is 16 residues. Trimming cost V 6 bases and J 8 bases; bases outside gene matches: 7. CDR3 protein: CASRSGTSGRADEQFF. As DNA, the CDR3 is TGTGCCAGCAGGTCAGGGACTAGCGGGAGGGCCGATGAGCAGTTCTTC.

The rearrangement links TRBV18 to TRBJ1-2; 7 positions agree with TRBD1. The CDR3 spans 15 residues. With 3 bases clipped from V and 1 base from J, the junction kept 5 bases outside the gene matches. The V gene's germline CDR1 is KGHSH and CDR2 LQKENI. The chain's CDR3 is CASSPTTGDNYGYTF. The CDR3 DNA reads TGTGCCAGCTCACCCACAACAGGGGATAACTATGGCTACACCTTC. Full variable domain (remainder filled in from reference TRBV18 and TRBJ1-2): NAGVMQNPRHLVRRRGQEARLRCSPMKGHSHVYWYRQLPEEGLKFMVYLQKENIIDESGMPKERFSAEFPKEGPSILRIQQVVRGDSAAYFCASSPTTGDNYGYTFGSGTRLTVV.

The V and J genes are TRBV5-6 and TRBJ1-2; D is ambiguous. V was cut by 4 bases and J by 0 bases, with 13 bases left in between. Germline CDR1 reads SGHDT; CDR2 reads YYEEEE. The CDR3 extends over 15 amino acids. CDR3 protein: CASSEIQYTNYGYTF. CDR3 bases: TGTGCCAGCAGCGAGATCCAGTACACTAACTATGGCTACACCTTC.

The V and J genes are TRBV7-3 and TRBJ2-7; D tentatively reads TRBD1 or TRBD2 (5 bases each). Germline assignment: CDR1 SGHTA and CDR2 FQGTGA. Trimming cost V 4 bases and J 9 bases, with 16 bases left between them. CDR3 length: 13 amino acids. In DNA, the CDR3 is TGTGCCAGCAGCTCAAGACCCGGGGCCTTGCAGTACTTC. This translates into CASSSRPGALQYF.

The V call is TRBV5-4, the J call TRBJ2-1; tentative D call: TRBD1 (6 bases). Trimming removed 3 bases at V and 9 bases at J, with 13 bases between. Germline V CDR1 and CDR2: SGHNT, YYREEE (reference sequence). The CDR3 length is 13 residues. The CDR3 is CASSSGHFPEQFF. The DNA of the CDR3 is TGTGCCAGCAGCTCGGGACATTTCCCTGAGCAGTTCTTC.

This clonotype was found many times. V and J are TRBV29-1 and TRBJ2-3; TRBD2 matches at 8 bases. The germline V gene encodes CDR1 SQVTM and CDR2 ANQGSEA. The ends lost 7 bases at V and 3 bases at J; junction bases unmatched: 9. This CDR3 spans 14 amino acids. CDR3 in DNA: TGCAGCGGCGGTACGAGACTAGCGACAGATACGCAGTATTTT. The encoded protein is CSGGTRLATDTQYF.